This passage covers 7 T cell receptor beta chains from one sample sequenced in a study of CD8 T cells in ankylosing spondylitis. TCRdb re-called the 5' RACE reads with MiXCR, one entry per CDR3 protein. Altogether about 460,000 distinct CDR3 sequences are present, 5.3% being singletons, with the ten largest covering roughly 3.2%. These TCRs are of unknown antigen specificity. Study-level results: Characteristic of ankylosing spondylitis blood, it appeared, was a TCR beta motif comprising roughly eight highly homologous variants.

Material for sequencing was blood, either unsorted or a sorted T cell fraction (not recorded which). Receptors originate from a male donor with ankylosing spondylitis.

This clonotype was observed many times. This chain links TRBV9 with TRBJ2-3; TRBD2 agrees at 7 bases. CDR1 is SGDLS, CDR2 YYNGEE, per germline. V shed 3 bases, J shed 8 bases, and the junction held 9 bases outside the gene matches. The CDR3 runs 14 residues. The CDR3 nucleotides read TGTGCCAGCAGCGAGTCGGGCAGGGAGGGTACGCAGTATTTT. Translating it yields CASSESGREGTQYF.

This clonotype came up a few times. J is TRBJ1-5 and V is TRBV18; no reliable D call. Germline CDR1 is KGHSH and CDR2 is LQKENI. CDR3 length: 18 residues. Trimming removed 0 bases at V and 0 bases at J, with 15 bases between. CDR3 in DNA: TGTGCCAGCTCACCACCGGCAGGCGGAGAATATAGCAATCAGCCCCAGCATTTT. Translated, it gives CASSPPAGGEYSNQPQHF.

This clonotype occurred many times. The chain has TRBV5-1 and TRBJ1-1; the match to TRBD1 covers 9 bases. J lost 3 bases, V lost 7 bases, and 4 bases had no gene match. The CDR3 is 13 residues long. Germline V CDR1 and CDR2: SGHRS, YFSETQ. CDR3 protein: CASAGQGDTEAFF. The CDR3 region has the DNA TGCGCCAGCGCGGGACAGGGAGACACTGAAGCTTTCTTT.

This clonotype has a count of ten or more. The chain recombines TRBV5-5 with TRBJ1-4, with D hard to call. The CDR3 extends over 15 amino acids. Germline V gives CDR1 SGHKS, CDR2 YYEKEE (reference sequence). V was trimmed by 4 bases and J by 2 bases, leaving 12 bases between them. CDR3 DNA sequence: TGTGCCAGCAGCAGCCGACACAGTACTAATGAAAAACTGTTTTTT. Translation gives CASSSRHSTNEKLFF.

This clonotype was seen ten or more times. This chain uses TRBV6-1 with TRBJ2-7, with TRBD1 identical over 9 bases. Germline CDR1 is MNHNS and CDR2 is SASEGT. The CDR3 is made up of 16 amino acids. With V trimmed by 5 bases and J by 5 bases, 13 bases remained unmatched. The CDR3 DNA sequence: TGTGCCAGCAGTCGGACCCCGGGACAGGGTATCGACGAGCAGTACTTC. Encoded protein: CASSRTPGQGIDEQYF.

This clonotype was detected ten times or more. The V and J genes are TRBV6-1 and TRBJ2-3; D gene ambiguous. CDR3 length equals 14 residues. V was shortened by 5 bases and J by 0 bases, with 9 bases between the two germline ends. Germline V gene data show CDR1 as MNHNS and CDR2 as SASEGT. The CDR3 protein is CASSLGYSTDTQYF. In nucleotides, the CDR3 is TGTGCCAGCAGTCTCGGTTACAGCACAGATACGCAGTATTTT.

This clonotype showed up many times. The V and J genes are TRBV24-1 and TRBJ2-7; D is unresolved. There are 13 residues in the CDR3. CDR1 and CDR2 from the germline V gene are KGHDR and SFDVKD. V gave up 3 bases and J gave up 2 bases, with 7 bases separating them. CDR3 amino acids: CATSDPETYEQYF. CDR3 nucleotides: TGTGCCACCAGTGATCCTGAGACCTACGAGCAGTACTTC.